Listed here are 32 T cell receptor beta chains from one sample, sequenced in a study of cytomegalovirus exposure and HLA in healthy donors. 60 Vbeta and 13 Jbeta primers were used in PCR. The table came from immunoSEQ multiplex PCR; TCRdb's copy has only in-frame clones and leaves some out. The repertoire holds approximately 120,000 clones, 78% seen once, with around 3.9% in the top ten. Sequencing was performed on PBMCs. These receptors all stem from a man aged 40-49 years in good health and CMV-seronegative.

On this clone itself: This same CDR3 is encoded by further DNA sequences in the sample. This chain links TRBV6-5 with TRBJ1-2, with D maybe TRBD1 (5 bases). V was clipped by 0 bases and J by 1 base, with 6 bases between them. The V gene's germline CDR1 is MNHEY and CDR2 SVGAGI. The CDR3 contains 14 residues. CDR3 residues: CASSYSGGNYGYTF. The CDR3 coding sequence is TGTGCCAGCAGTTACTCGGGGGGTAACTATGGCTACACCTTC.

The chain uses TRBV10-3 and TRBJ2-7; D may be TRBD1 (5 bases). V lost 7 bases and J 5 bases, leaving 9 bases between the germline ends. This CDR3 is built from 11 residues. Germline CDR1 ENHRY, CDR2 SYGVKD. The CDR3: CAIMKGNEQYF. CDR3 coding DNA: TGTGCCATCATGAAGGGGAACGAGCAGTACTTC.

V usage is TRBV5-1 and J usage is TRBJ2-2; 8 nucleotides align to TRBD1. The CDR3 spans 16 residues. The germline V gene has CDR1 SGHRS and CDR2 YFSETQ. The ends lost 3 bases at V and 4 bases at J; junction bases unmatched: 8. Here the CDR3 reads CASSWGDRSGTGELFF. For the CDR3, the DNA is TGCGCCAGCAGCTGGGGGGACAGGAGCGGCACCGGGGAGCTGTTTTTT.

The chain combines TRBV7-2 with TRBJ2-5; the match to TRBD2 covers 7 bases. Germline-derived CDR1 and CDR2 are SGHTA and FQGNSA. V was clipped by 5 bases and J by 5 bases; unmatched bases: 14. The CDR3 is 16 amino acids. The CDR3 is CASSRNRGGLFETQYF. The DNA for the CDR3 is TGTGCCAGCAGCCGAAACCGCGGGGGATTATTCGAGACCCAGTACTTC.

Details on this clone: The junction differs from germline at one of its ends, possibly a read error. The CDR3 is CASSPLTRTGKLFF. CDR3 DNA sequence: TGTGCCAGCTCACCACTTACGCGCACCGGGAAGCTGTTTTTT. This sequence joins TRBV18 and TRBJ2-2; TRBD2 might be the D (5 bases). Germline V CDR1 and CDR2: KGHSH, LQKENI. The CDR3 contains 14 residues.

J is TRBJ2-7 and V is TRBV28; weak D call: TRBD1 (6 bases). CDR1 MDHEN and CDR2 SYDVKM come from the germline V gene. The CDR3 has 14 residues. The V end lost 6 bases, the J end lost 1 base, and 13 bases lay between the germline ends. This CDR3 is CASRPYRESYEQYF. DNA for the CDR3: TGTGCCAGCAGACCTTACAGGGAATCCTACGAGCAGTACTTC.

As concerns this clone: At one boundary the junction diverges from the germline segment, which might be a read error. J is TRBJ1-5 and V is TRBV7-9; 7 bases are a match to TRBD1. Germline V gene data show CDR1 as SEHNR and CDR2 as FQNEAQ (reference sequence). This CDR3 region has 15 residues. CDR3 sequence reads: CSSSLAQGPHQPQHF. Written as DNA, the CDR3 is TGTTCCAGCAGCTTAGCACAGGGGCCGCATCAGCCCCAGCATTTT.

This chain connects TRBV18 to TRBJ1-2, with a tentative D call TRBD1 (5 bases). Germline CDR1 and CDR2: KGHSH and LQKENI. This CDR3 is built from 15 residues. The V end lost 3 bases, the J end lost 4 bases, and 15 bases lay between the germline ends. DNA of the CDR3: TGTGCCAGCTCACCTTCTCAGGGATCTTCCTATGGCTACACCTTC. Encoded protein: CASSPSQGSSYGYTF.

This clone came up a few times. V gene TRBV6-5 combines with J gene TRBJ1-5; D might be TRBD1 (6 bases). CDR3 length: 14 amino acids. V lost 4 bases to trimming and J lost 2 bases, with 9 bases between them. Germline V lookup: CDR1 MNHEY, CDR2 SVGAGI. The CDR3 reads CASSSRTGNQPQHF. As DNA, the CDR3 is TGTGCCAGCAGTTCGCGGACAGGCAATCAGCCCCAGCATTTT.

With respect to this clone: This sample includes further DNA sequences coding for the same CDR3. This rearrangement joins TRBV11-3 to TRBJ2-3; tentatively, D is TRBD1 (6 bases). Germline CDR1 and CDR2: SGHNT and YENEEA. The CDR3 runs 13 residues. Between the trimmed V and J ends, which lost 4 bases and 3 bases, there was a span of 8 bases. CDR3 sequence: CASSSRGTDTQYF. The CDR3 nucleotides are TGTGCCAGCAGCTCTAGGGGGACAGATACGCAGTATTTT.

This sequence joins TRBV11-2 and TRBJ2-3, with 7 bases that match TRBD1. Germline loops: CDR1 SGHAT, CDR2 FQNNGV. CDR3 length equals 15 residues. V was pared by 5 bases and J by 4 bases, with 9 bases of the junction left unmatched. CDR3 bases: TGTGCCAGCAGCCCAACCACAGGGGCAGCAGATACGCAGTATTTT. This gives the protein CASSPTTGAADTQYF.

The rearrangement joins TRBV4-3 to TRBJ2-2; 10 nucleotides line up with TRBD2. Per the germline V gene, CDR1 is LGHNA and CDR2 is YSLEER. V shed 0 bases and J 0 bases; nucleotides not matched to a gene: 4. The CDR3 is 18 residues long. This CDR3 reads CASSQDPSGGANTGELFF. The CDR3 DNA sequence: TGCGCCAGCAGCCAAGATCCAAGCGGGGGGGCGAACACCGGGGAGCTGTTTTTT.

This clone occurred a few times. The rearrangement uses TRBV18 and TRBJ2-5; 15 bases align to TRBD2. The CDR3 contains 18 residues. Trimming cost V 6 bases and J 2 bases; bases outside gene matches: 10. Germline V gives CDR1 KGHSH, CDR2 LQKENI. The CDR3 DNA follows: TGTGCCAGCTCGCCGGGACTAGCGGGGGGCCCTCTTCAAGAGACCCAGTACTTC. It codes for CASSPGLAGGPLQETQYF.

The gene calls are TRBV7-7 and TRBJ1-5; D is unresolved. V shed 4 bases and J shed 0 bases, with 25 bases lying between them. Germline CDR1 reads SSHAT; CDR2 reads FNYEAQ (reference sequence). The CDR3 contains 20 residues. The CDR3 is CASSSTRSKNSSFSNQPQHF. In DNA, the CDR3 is TGTGCCAGCAGCTCCACCCGATCTAAGAACAGCTCCTTTAGCAATCAGCCCCAGCATTTT.

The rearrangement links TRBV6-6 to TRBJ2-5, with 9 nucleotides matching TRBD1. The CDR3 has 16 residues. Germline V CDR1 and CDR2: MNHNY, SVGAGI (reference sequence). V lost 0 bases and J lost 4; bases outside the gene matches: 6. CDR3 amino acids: CASSYSTGTGLETQYF. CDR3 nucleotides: TGTGCCAGCAGTTACTCGACTGGGACAGGGTTAGAGACCCAGTACTTC.

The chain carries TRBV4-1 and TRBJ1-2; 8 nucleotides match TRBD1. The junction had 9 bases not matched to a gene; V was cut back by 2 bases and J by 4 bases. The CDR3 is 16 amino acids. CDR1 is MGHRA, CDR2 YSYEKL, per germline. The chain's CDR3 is CASSQPTGGNVYGYTF. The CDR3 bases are TGCGCCAGCAGCCAACCTACAGGGGGAAACGTCTATGGCTACACCTTC.

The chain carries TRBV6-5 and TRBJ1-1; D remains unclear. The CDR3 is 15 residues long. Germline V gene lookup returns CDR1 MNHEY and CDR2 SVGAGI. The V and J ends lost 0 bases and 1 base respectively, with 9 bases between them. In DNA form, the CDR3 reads TGTGCCAGCAGTTACTCAGCAAATAAGAACACTGAAGCTTTCTTT. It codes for CASSYSANKNTEAFF.

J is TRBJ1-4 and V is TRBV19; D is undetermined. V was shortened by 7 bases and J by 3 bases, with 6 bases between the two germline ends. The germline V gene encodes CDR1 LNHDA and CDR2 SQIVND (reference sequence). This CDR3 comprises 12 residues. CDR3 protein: CASNTANEKLFF. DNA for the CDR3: TGTGCCAGTAATACAGCTAATGAAAAACTGTTTTTT.

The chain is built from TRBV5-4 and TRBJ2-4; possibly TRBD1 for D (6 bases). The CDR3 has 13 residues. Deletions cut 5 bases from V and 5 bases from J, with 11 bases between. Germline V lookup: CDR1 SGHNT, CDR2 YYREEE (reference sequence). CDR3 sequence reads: CASSPGQENIQYF. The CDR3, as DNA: TGTGCCAGCAGTCCGGGACAAGAAAACATTCAGTACTTC. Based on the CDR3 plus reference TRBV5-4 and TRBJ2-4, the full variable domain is ETGVTQSPTHLIKTRGQQVTLRCSSQSGHNTVSWYQQALGQGPQFIFQYYREEENGRGNFPPRFSGLQFPNYSSELNVNALELDDSALYLCASSPGQENIQYFGAGTRLSVL.

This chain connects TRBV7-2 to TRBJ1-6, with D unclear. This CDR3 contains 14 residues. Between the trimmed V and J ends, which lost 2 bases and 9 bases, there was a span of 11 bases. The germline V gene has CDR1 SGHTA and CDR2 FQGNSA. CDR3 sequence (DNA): TGTGCCAGCAGCTTATTGCAATGGAGTTCACCCCTCCACTTT. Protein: CASSLLQWSSPLHF.

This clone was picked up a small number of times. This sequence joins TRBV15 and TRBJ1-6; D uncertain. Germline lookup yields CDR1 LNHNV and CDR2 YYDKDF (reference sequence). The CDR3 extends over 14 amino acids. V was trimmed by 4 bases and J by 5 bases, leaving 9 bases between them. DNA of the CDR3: TGTGCCACCAGCAAATTCGGAGATAATTCACCCCTCCACTTT. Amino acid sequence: CATSKFGDNSPLHF.

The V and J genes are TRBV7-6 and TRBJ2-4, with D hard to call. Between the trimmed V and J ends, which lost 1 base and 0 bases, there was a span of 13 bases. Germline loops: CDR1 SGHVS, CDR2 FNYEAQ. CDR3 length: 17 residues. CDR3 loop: CASSLGAQMGAKNIQYF. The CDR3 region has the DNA TGTGCCAGCAGCTTAGGCGCACAGATGGGAGCCAAAAACATTCAGTACTTC.

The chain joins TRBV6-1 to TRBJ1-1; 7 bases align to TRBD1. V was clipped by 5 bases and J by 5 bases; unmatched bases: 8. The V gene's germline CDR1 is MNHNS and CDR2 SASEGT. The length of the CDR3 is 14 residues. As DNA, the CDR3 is TGTGCCAGCAGTTCCCAGACAGGGAGAACTGAAGCTTTCTTT. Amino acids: CASSSQTGRTEAFF.

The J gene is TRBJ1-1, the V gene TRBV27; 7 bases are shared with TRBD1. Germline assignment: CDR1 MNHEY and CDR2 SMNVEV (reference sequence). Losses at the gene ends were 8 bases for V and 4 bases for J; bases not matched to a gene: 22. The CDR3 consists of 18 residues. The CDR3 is CASGRAPGGRQTPTEAFF. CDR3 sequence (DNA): TGTGCCAGCGGCCGCGCCCCAGGGGGGAGGCAAACTCCCACTGAAGCTTTCTTT.

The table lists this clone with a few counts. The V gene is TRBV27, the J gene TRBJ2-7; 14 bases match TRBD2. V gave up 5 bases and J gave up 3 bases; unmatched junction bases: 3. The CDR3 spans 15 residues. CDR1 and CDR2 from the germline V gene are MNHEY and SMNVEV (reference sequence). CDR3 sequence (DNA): TGTGCCAGCAGTAAGACTAGCGGGGGGGTCTACGAGCAGTACTTC. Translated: CASSKTSGGVYEQYF.

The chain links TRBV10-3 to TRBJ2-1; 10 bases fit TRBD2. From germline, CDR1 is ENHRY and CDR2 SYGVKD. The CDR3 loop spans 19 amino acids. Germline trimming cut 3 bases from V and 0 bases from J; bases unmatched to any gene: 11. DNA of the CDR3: TGTGCCATCAGTGAAGTAGCGGGGGGTCCTGGACGCTCCTACAATGAGCAGTTCTTC. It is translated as CAISEVAGGPGRSYNEQFF.

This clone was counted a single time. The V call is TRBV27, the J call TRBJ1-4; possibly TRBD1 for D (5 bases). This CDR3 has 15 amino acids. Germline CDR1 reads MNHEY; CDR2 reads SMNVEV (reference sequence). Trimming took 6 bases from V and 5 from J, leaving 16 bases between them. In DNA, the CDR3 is TGTGCCAGCAGCCCCCGTGGGGCACTGAATGAAAAACTGTTTTTT. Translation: CASSPRGALNEKLFF.

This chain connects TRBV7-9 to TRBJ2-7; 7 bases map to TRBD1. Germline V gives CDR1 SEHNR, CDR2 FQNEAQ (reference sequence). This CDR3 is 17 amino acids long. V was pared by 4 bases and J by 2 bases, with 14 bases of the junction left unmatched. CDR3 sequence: CASSSRPPGTAPYEQYF. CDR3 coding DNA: TGTGCCAGCAGCTCTCGACCCCCCGGGACAGCACCCTACGAGCAGTACTTC.

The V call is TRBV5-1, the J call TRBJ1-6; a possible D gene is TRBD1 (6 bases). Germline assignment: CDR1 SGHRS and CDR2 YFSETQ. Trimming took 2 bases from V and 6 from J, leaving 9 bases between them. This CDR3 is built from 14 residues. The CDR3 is CASSLGQTNSPLHF. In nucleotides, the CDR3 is TGCGCCAGCAGCTTAGGACAGACTAATTCACCCCTCCACTTT.

The CDR3 is CASSFFQNTEAFF. CDR3 DNA sequence: TGTGCCAGCAGCTTTTTCCAGAACACTGAAGCTTTCTTT. This chain connects TRBV7-2 to TRBJ1-1; D gene unclear. Germline CDR1 and CDR2: SGHTA and FQGNSA. V was shortened by 3 bases and J by 1 base, with 6 bases between the two germline ends. CDR3 size: 13 residues.

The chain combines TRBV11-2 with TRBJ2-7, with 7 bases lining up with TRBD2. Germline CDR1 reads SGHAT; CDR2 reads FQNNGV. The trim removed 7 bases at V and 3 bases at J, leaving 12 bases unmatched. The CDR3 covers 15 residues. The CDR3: CASTRLGRVSYEQYF. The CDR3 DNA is TGTGCCAGCACCCGGCTTGGGAGGGTGAGCTACGAGCAGTACTTC.

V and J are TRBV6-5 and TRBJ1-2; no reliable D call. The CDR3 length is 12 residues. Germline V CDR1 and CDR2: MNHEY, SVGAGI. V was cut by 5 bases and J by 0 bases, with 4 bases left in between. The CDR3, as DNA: TGTGCCAGCAGTACGGCTAACTATGGCTACACCTTC. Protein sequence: CASSTANYGYTF.